The 14 T cell receptor beta chains reported below all come from one sample, sequenced in a study of blood T cell repertoires in COVID-19 (dated by TCRdb to between 2020 and 2021). The method was the immunoSEQ multiplex PCR assay. Entries here come from immuneACCESS through TCRdb and include only in-frame sequences with V and J called. Some clones fail to appear in such tables; in the studies checked, an unresolved V gene covers under half of the shortfall, and the cause of the remainder is unknown. This sample has 50,000 or so clones in its table, and approximately 85% of those were observed once. Jointly, the top ten make up about 7% of the sample. Sequenced material: peripheral blood. These TCRs come from a man between 35 and 55 years old with acute or convalescent COVID-19.

In DNA, the CDR3 is TGCAGCACCCGGACTAGCGGGGGGTTAACAGATACGCAGTATTTT. Translated, it gives CSTRTSGGLTDTQYF. This chain connects TRBV29-1 to TRBJ2-3; 14 bases are shared with TRBD2. Germline CDR1 reads SQVTM; CDR2 reads ANQGSEA. The CDR3 is made up of 15 amino acids. J lost 3 bases, V lost 8 bases, and 7 bases had no gene match.

The V gene is TRBV6-5, the J gene TRBJ2-5; the D gene is possibly TRBD2 (7 bases). Germline loops: CDR1 MNHEY, CDR2 SVGAGI. CDR3 size: 13 residues. The germline V and J ends were trimmed by 4 bases and 8 bases, with 14 bases remaining between them. The CDR3: CASSWGEGGTQYF. The CDR3 DNA sequence: TGTGCCAGCAGTTGGGGGGAGGGGGGAACCCAGTACTTC.

This chain connects TRBV29-1 to TRBJ1-5, with D possibly matching TRBD1 (5 bases). The CDR3 length is 14 residues. The V gene's germline CDR1 is SQVTM and CDR2 ANQGSEA. V was clipped by 4 bases and J by 4 bases, with 14 bases between them. CDR3 DNA sequence: TGCAGCGTTGCCGGGGGAGCAGGGAATCAGCCCCAGCATTTT. It codes for CSVAGGAGNQPQHF.

The chain couples TRBV19 to TRBJ1-1; no clear D. Germline loops: CDR1 LNHDA, CDR2 SQIVND (reference sequence). The ends were cut back, 5 bases at V and 1 base at J, with 8 bases in the middle. The CDR3 is 13 residues long. CDR3: CASSSGRNTEAFF. Written as DNA, the CDR3 is TGTGCCAGTAGTTCCGGGAGGAACACTGAAGCTTTCTTT.

The chain recombines TRBV10-2 with TRBJ2-1, with 12 bases fitting TRBD2. V shed 0 bases, J shed 7 bases, and the junction held 19 bases outside the gene matches. Germline CDR1 reads WSHSY; CDR2 reads SAAADI. CDR3 size: 21 residues. The CDR3 loop is CASSESIFWTSDGLAGNEQFF. CDR3 DNA: TGCGCCAGCAGTGAGTCGATATTTTGGACGTCTGACGGACTAGCGGGGAATGAGCAGTTCTTC.

The V call is TRBV7-3, the J call TRBJ2-7; D gene ambiguous. V was cut by 1 base and J by 1 base, with 11 bases left in between. The germline V gene has CDR1 SGHTA and CDR2 FQGTGA. The CDR3 is 15 amino acids. The chain's CDR3 is CASSLNSHHSYEQYF. In DNA, the CDR3 is TGTGCCAGCAGCTTAAACTCTCATCATTCCTACGAGCAGTACTTC. Drawing the rest from reference TRBV7-3 and TRBJ2-7, the complete variable domain is GAGVSQTPSNKVTEKGKYVELRCDPISGHTALYWYRQSLGQGPEFLIYFQGTGAADDSGLPNDRFFAVRPEGSVSTLKIQRTERGDSAVYLCASSLNSHHSYEQYFGPGTRLTVT.

This chain joins TRBV7-3 and TRBJ2-1; a possible D gene is TRBD2 (5 bases). CDR1 and CDR2 from the germline V gene are SGHTA and FQGTGA. CDR3 size: 14 residues. The germline V and J ends were trimmed by 4 bases and 10 bases, with 17 bases remaining between them. The CDR3 loop reads CASSSNDGVGEQFF. The CDR3 coding sequence is TGTGCCAGCAGCTCAAACGACGGGGTCGGCGAGCAGTTCTTC.

This clone was counted once. This CDR3 reads CASSQSSTKNTGELFF. CDR3 in DNA: TGTGCCAGCAGCCAATCCAGTACGAAGAACACCGGGGAGCTGTTTTTT. The genes are TRBV4-2 and TRBJ2-2; no firm D call. Germline V gene data show CDR1 as LGHNA and CDR2 as YNFKEQ. The CDR3 consists of 16 residues. Trimming took 2 bases from V and 1 from J, leaving 11 bases between them.

The gene calls are TRBV19 and TRBJ2-6, with D possibly TRBD1 on 6 matching bases. The V and J ends lost 0 bases and 0 bases respectively, with 12 bases between them. CDR1 and CDR2 from the germline V gene are LNHDA and SQIVND (reference sequence). The CDR3 is made up of 18 amino acids. The chain's CDR3 is CASSIETGRFSGANVLTF. The DNA for the CDR3 is TGTGCCAGTAGTATAGAAACAGGGCGTTTCTCTGGGGCCAACGTCCTGACTTTC.

This sequence joins TRBV6-4 and TRBJ2-3, with D possibly being TRBD1 (6 bases). Germline CDR1 is MRHNA and CDR2 is SNTAGT. Trimming left V 0 bases short and J 4 bases short, with 11 bases between. The CDR3 length is 15 residues. The CDR3 here is CASSDSKGDSDTQYF. CDR3 coding DNA: TGTGCCAGCAGTGACTCGAAGGGGGATTCAGATACGCAGTATTTT.

In this sample, this clone turned up a few times. The CDR3: CASSLGWGAGGSEQFF. CDR3 nucleotide sequence: TGTGCCAGCAGCTTAGGGTGGGGAGCAGGGGGCAGTGAGCAGTTCTTC. The chain couples TRBV7-9 to TRBJ2-1; TRBD1 agrees at 8 bases. The ends lost 1 base at V and 9 bases at J; junction bases unmatched: 11. The CDR3 covers 16 residues. The germline CDR1 and CDR2 sequences are SEHNR and FQNEAQ (reference sequence).

The rearrangement uses TRBV7-6 and TRBJ2-5; D perhaps matches TRBD1 (5 bases). Germline-derived CDR1 and CDR2 are SGHVS and FNYEAQ. Trimming removed 2 bases at V and 3 bases at J, with 19 bases between. The length of the CDR3 is 17 residues. CDR3 residues: CASSLSVTTAPKETQYF. The DNA of the CDR3 is TGTGCCAGCAGCTTATCCGTAACGACAGCGCCGAAAGAGACCCAGTACTTC.

The genes are TRBV18 and TRBJ1-1; a possible D gene is TRBD1 (6 bases). V was shortened by 0 bases and J by 1 base, with 9 bases between the two germline ends. Germline CDR1 is KGHSH and CDR2 is LQKENI. The CDR3 loop spans 15 amino acids. CDR3: CASSPPTTGNTEAFF. DNA of the CDR3: TGTGCCAGCTCACCACCAACGACAGGGAACACTGAAGCTTTCTTT.

The chain recombines TRBV7-2 with TRBJ2-5, with D possibly matching TRBD1 (6 bases). The germline V gene has CDR1 SGHTA and CDR2 FQGNSA. This CDR3 comprises 14 residues. The V and J ends lost 5 bases and 3 bases respectively, with 13 bases between them. The CDR3 DNA reads as TGTGCCAGCAGCCCACCCAACAGGGAAGAGACCCAGTACTTC. The encoded protein is CASSPPNREETQYF.